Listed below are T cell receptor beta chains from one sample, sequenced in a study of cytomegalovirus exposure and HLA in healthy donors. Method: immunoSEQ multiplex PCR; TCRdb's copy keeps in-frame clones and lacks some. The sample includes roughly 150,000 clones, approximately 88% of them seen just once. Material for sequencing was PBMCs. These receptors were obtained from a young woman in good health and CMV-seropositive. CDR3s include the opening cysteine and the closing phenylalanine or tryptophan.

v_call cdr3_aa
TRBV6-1 CASSGKREDSSYNEQFF
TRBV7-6 CASSAQIQGNRAGETQYF
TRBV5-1 CASSSTSSGRTGANVLTF
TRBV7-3 CASSLTGGSSYNEQFF
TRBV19 CASSMGWGQVVTEAFF
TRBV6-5 CASTDASPRDEQFF
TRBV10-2 CASSVRPTGEKLFF
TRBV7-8 CASSWDRTQPQHF
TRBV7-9 CASTVNGVNTEAFF
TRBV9 CASSAQTSGSAETQYF
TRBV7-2 CASSPRTGEYEQYF
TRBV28 CASSLTQATDGYTF
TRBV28 CASSRGVPSYEQYF